This T cell receptor (beta chain) was captured in a study of OX40 agonist ivuxolimab in advanced cancers. Overall study: With ivuxolimab, an agonistic anti-OX40 (CD134) antibody, patients were treated. Patients were infused with ivuxolimab every 2 weeks at 0.01 to 10 mg/kg. Partial response was recorded in three patients: one hepatocellular carcinoma and two cutaneous melanoma cases.

Using immunoSEQ multiplex PCR, the repertoire was profiled, and TCRdb retains in-frame clones only, with some absent. The data contain about 35,000 clones, over 60% of them singletons. Trimming cost V 6 bases and J 10 bases, with 9 bases left between them. CDR3 length equals 11 residues. Looked up from germline, CDR1 is MNHEY and CDR2 is SVGAGI. General study points: The antigens recognized by the expanded peripheral T cells, that is their antigen specificity, were not determined.

Of note for this clone: As yet, its antigen is unknown.

The genes are TRBV6-5 and TRBJ1-4; D may be TRBD1 (5 bases). The clonotype was recovered from an adult with an advanced solid tumor such as melanoma, head and neck, liver or kidney cancer. The sample here was CD4+ or CD8+ T cells sorted from blood, taken in a trial of the OX40 agonist ivuxolimab. CDR3 sequence (DNA): TGTGCCAGCAGCGGCGGGGCAAAACTGTTTTTT. Protein sequence: CASSGGAKLFF.